These T cell receptor beta chains were read from a single sample in a study of vaccination effects on CD4 cells after COVID-19. No antigen has been identified for these receptors. Here immunoSEQ multiplex PCR was the method, and the copy in TCRdb shows in-frame clones only, minus some. The sample contains 35,000 to 50,000 clones, around three quarters of which appear only once. Material: CD4+ T cells from PBMCs cultured with SARS-CoV-2 spike peptides, obtained before COVID-19 vaccination. These receptors were taken from a human donor who received a COVID-19 vaccine. CDR3s include the opening cysteine and the closing phenylalanine or tryptophan.

V gene	J gene	CDR3 protein
TRBV6-5	TRBJ2-3	CASSRNRGLRDTQYF
TRBV27	TRBJ1-4	CASSLRGRYFDEKLFF
TRBV6-5	TRBJ1-2	CASMIEGSYGYTF
TRBV7-2	TRBJ2-5	CASSLYGGSQETQYF
TRBV4-3	TRBJ2-5	CASSQGDRGRETQYF
TRBV5-1	TRBJ2-3	CASSLSHRGGTTDTQYF
TRBV5-1	TRBJ2-3	CASSLDRSTDTQYF
TRBV27	TRBJ1-1	CASSMTGVTEAFF
TRBV20-1	TRBJ2-5	CSARRGETQYF
TRBV6-5	TRBJ1-5	CASSPTGAGPPQHF
TRBV6-2/TRBV6-3	TRBJ2-2	CASSYILFTGELFF
TRBV24-1	TRBJ1-1	CATSDRGRTEAFF
TRBV6-5	TRBJ1-5	CASSSSLGRPQHF
TRBV28	TRBJ1-2	CASSTRDRGRDYGYTF
TRBV7-2	TRBJ2-5	CASSLVDRQETQYF
TRBV7-9	TRBJ2-1	CASSSLSGTGLNEQFF
TRBV4-1	TRBJ1-2	CASSHPTGPNYGYTF
TRBV7-3	TRBJ1-4	CASSSSLGGATNEKLFF
TRBV9	TRBJ2-4	CASSARWDSKNIQYF
TRBV28	TRBJ2-5	CASSTRGGGVQETQYF
TRBV7-2	TRBJ2-1	CASSPSGGYYNEQFF
TRBV6-5	TRBJ1-6	CASTPSTHSPLHF
TRBV5-1	TRBJ2-5	CASSLAPLADQETQYF
TRBV5-1	TRBJ2-3	CASRQRYGGGDSTDTQYF
TRBV5-4	TRBJ1-1	CASSLSLMNTEAFF
TRBV5-1	TRBJ1-2	CASSPRGGANYGYTF
TRBV30	TRBJ2-1	CAWSGGYNEQFF
TRBV24-1	TRBJ1-5	CATRQGALEPQHF
TRBV18	TRBJ1-1	CASSPHPGQYAEAFF
TRBV6-5	TRBJ1-3	CASSREGSGNTIYF
TRBV7-2	TRBJ1-2	CASSLDGQGANYGYTF
TRBV7-3	TRBJ1-3	CASSLHGSGNTIYF
TRBV7-9	TRBJ2-3	CASSLVERRLTDTQYF
TRBV24-1	TRBJ2-5	CATSQALTGLETQYF
TRBV5-6	TRBJ1-2	CVSSAARGVYGYTF
TRBV4-3	TRBJ1-3	CASSQERSRAPGNTIYF
TRBV9	TRBJ2-3	CASSRSAATDTQYF
TRBV20-1	TRBJ2-5	CSASLAGGRETQYF
TRBV10-1	TRBJ1-5	CASSRDLAQPQHF
TRBV27	TRBJ1-6	CASSLSDSWHSPLHF
TRBV6-5	TRBJ1-1	CASSYSRTTEAFF
TRBV24-1	TRBJ2-5	CATSDLKTQYF
TRBV6-5	TRBJ1-2	CASTSRTGYGYTF
TRBV5-1	TRBJ1-1	CASSLQGQGATEAFF
TRBV7-7	TRBJ2-3	CASSLGAGTSTDTQYF
TRBV5-6	TRBJ1-5	CASSLGPTRNDYSNQPQHF
TRBV5-1	TRBJ2-1	CASSLEDRGRDEQFF
TRBV9	TRBJ1-6	CASSVIGQGNSPLHF
TRBV5-1	TRBJ2-2	CASSWAGSGELFF
TRBV19	TRBJ1-5	CASTGFGDQPQHF
TRBV18	TRBJ1-1	CASSQRGITEAFF
TRBV19	TRBJ2-5	CASNTAGAARETQYF
TRBV24-1	TRBJ1-2	CATSDTGYGYTF
TRBV11-3	TRBJ1-2	CASSPDGARTF
TRBV28	TRBJ1-2	CASSLSPPGRSNYGYTF
TRBV4-1	TRBJ2-1	CASSQVDVRRWGRNEQFF